Listed here are 32 T cell receptor beta chains from one sample, sequenced in a study of cytomegalovirus exposure and HLA in healthy donors (dated by TCRdb to 2017 to 2019). Libraries came from the immunoSEQ multiplex PCR assay. For the multiplex PCR, a mixture combining 60 forward primers for TCR Vbeta segments and 13 reverse primers for TCR Jbeta segments was used. As stored in TCRdb, this immuneACCESS dataset retains in-frame rearrangements with V and J assigned. A fraction of the clones does not appear; measured against another copy, unresolved V genes explain less than half of the discrepancy, and the remainder lacks a known reason. Across this sample there are over 120,000 clones, with over 70% seen only once. The biggest ten clones account for around 7% of the sample. Sequenced material: PBMCs. Receptors were obtained from a man aged 30 to 39 in good health and CMV-seronegative.

V gene TRBV10-3 combines with J gene TRBJ2-6; 11 nucleotides line up with TRBD1. V trimming: 3 bases; J trimming: 2 bases; junction bases outside the gene matches: 9. Germline CDR1 ENHRY, CDR2 SYGVKD. CDR3 length equals 19 residues. The CDR3 loop reads CAISERGGTGGAGANVLTF. CDR3 in DNA: TGTGCCATCAGTGAAAGGGGCGGGACAGGGGGAGCTGGGGCCAACGTCCTGACTTTC.

This clone has more than one count but fewer than ten. V and J are TRBV7-9 and TRBJ2-1, with 10 bases that match TRBD2. CDR3 length equals 19 residues. The ends lost 9 bases at V and 2 bases at J; junction bases unmatched: 19. Germline V gene sequence: CDR1 SEHNR, CDR2 FQNEAQ (reference sequence). This chain's CDR3 is CASLPSGSDLLFTYNEQFF. The DNA for the CDR3 is TGTGCCAGTCTCCCTAGCGGGAGTGACCTCCTTTTCACCTACAATGAGCAGTTCTTC.

This chain uses TRBV11-2 with TRBJ2-7; D possibly corresponds to TRBD2 (6 bases). CDR1 and CDR2 (germline): SGHAT, FQNNGV. The CDR3 consists of 14 residues. V was clipped by 6 bases and J by 3 bases, with 15 bases between them. In DNA, the CDR3 is TGTGCCAGCAGTTTGGTCGGGGGAATCTACGAGCAGTACTTC. It translates to CASSLVGGIYEQYF. Complete variable domain (other parts from reference TRBV11-2 and TRBJ2-7): EAGVAQSPRYKIIEKRQSVAFWCNPISGHATLYWYQQILGQGPKLLIQFQNNGVVDDSQLPKDRFSAERLKGVDSTLKIQPAKLEDSAVYLCASSLVGGIYEQYFGPGTRLTVT.

The CDR3 here is CASSQGLYYEQYF. The CDR3 bases are TGCGCCAGCAGCCAAGGACTGTACTACGAGCAGTACTTC. The rearrangement uses TRBV10-1 and TRBJ2-7, with D possibly matching TRBD2 (5 bases). The CDR3 spans 13 residues. Germline CDR1 WNHNN, CDR2 SYGVQD (reference sequence). The ends were cut back, 6 bases at V and 3 bases at J, with 12 bases in the middle.

The V call is TRBV28, the J call TRBJ2-2; D gene uncertain. Between the trimmed V and J ends, which lost 2 bases and 6 bases, there was a span of 7 bases. The CDR3 consists of 13 residues. Germline V CDR1 and CDR2: MDHEN, SYDVKM. The CDR3 here is CASSLRVPGELFF. The CDR3, as DNA: TGTGCCAGCAGTTTACGGGTTCCCGGGGAGCTGTTTTTT.

The chain has TRBV6-5 and TRBJ2-5; 9 bases are shared with TRBD2. Per the germline V gene, CDR1 is MNHEY and CDR2 is SVGAGI. J gave up 5 bases and V 4 bases, and 11 bases lay outside the gene matches. CDR3 size: 16 residues. DNA of the CDR3: TGTGCCAGCAGTTCCCCCAGGCGGGAGGGTGGGGAGACCCAGTACTTC. This translates into CASSSPRREGGETQYF.

Of note for this clone: As the CDR3 is not closed by the conserved phenylalanine or tryptophan, this likely results from a read error. The chain couples TRBV2 to TRBJ2-7; 10 nucleotides line up with TRBD2. CDR3 length: 14 residues. Losses at the gene ends were 4 bases for V and 5 bases for J; bases not matched to a gene: 5. Germline values: CDR1 SNHLY, CDR2 FYNNEI. The CDR3 region has the DNA TGTGCCAGCAGTGCGAGTAGCGGGAGGAACGAGCAGTACCTC. Translated: CASSASSGRNEQYL.

The chain couples TRBV7-2 to TRBJ2-4; possible D gene TRBD2, 7 bases. From germline, CDR1 is SGHTA and CDR2 FQGNSA. This CDR3 is built from 17 residues. V was trimmed by 1 base and J by 4 bases, leaving 17 bases between them. This CDR3 is CASSLGVGGTIKNIQYF. The DNA for the CDR3 is TGTGCCAGCAGCTTAGGGGTCGGGGGGACAATAAAAAACATTCAGTACTTC.

The chain employs TRBV7-6 and TRBJ2-3, with D possibly TRBD2 on 6 matching bases. The CDR3 loop spans 16 amino acids. V was cut by 3 bases and J by 4 bases, with 17 bases left in between. The germline V gene encodes CDR1 SGHVS and CDR2 FNYEAQ. In DNA form, the CDR3 reads TGTGCCAGCAGCTTTGTTACCGGGAGAGGCTCAGATACGCAGTATTTT. Amino acid sequence: CASSFVTGRGSDTQYF.

The chain uses TRBV11-2 and TRBJ2-1; 9 nucleotides agree with TRBD2. V lost 3 bases and J lost 5; bases outside the gene matches: 5. CDR1 and CDR2 from the germline V gene are SGHAT and FQNNGV. The CDR3 contains 15 residues. The CDR3 nucleotides are TGTGCCAGCAGCTTCCAGCGGGGGGATCACAATGAGCAGTTCTTC. This encodes CASSFQRGDHNEQFF.

This clone was seen just once. This sequence joins TRBV30 and TRBJ2-3; D perhaps matches TRBD2 (7 bases). Trimming took 2 bases from V and 5 from J, leaving 11 bases between them. Germline V gene lookup returns CDR1 GTSNPN and CDR2 SVGIG (reference sequence). The CDR3 contains 13 residues. CDR3 region: CAWSQGGVDTQYF. CDR3 DNA sequence: TGTGCCTGGAGTCAAGGGGGGGTAGATACGCAGTATTTT.

This chain connects TRBV6-5 to TRBJ2-7; D perhaps matches TRBD2 (6 bases). The germline CDR1 and CDR2 sequences are MNHEY and SVGAGI. Trimming took 11 bases from V and 1 from J, leaving 15 bases between them. The CDR3 consists of 13 residues. CDR3 region: CAARDSRSYEQYF. CDR3 DNA sequence: TGTGCCGCTCGGGACTCGAGATCCTACGAGCAGTACTTC.

This chain links TRBV15 with TRBJ2-5, with 8 bases that match TRBD1. V shed 2 bases and J 3 bases; nucleotides not matched to a gene: 8. Germline-derived CDR1 and CDR2 are LNHNV and YYDKDF (reference sequence). The CDR3 is made up of 16 amino acids. CDR3 protein: CATSRTTGGGEETQYF. DNA of the CDR3: TGTGCCACCAGCAGAACCACAGGGGGAGGCGAAGAGACCCAGTACTTC.

The chain recombines TRBV10-2 with TRBJ2-1, with 8 bases aligning to TRBD1. Germline V gives CDR1 WSHSY, CDR2 SAAADI. This CDR3 has 15 amino acids. V was pared by 7 bases and J by 1 base, with 6 bases of the junction left unmatched. In DNA form, the CDR3 reads TGCGCCAGCACCTTAACAGGGGGGTCCTACAATGAGCAGTTCTTC. Its translation: CASTLTGGSYNEQFF.

CDR3 region: CASSLEASGSPSSYEQYF. Written as DNA, the CDR3 is TGCGCCAGCAGCTTGGAGGCTAGCGGGAGTCCAAGCTCCTACGAGCAGTACTTC. V usage is TRBV5-1 and J usage is TRBJ2-7; 10 positions agree with TRBD2. Germline values: CDR1 SGHRS, CDR2 YFSETQ. This CDR3 contains 18 residues. V was pared by 0 bases and J by 0 bases, with 9 bases of the junction left unmatched. The full variable domain, in which reference TRBV5-1 and TRBJ2-7 provide the parts outside the CDR3, is KAGVTQTPRYLIKTRGQQVTLSCSPISGHRSVSWYQQTPGQGLQFLFEYFSETQRNKGNFPGRFSGRQFSNSRSEMNVSTLELGDSALYLCASSLEASGSPSSYEQYFGPGTRLTVT.

V and J are TRBV18 and TRBJ2-1; no firm D call. Germline V CDR1 and CDR2: KGHSH, LQKENI. The CDR3 is made up of 14 amino acids. V was shortened by 0 bases and J by 10 bases, with 13 bases between the two germline ends. The CDR3 protein is CASSPPYAGLEQFF. CDR3 bases: TGTGCCAGCTCACCACCTTATGCAGGCCTCGAGCAGTTCTTC.

V is TRBV6-1 and J is TRBJ2-7, with 8 bases matching TRBD2. Germline V gives CDR1 MNHNS, CDR2 SASEGT. V was pared by 3 bases and J by 3 bases, with 7 bases of the junction left unmatched. CDR3 length equals 15 residues. The CDR3 sequence is CASSELGLAVYEQYF. CDR3 DNA: TGTGCCAGCAGTGAGCTCGGACTAGCTGTCTACGAGCAGTACTTC.

The J gene is TRBJ2-3, the V gene TRBV5-6, with D possibly TRBD1 on 7 matching bases. The CDR3 has 15 residues. Trimming shortened V by 4 bases and J by 3 bases, and 15 bases separated the two germline ends. CDR1 SGHDT and CDR2 YYEEEE come from the germline V gene. The chain's CDR3 is CASSAQGGLTDTQYF. The CDR3 nucleotides are TGTGCCAGCAGCGCCCAGGGGGGACTTACAGATACGCAGTATTTT. Looking up the rest from reference TRBV5-6 and TRBJ2-3 gives the full variable domain: DAGVTQSPTHLIKTRGQQVTLRCSPKSGHDTVSWYQQALGQGPQFIFQYYEEEERQRGNFPDRFSGHQFPNYSSELNVNALLLGDSALYLCASSAQGGLTDTQYFGPGTRLTVL.

This chain joins TRBV6-1 and TRBJ2-5, with D maybe TRBD2 (5 bases). The J call may be wrong; the DNA end is better matched by TRBJ2-7. The CDR3 runs to 15 residues. Germline CDR1 and CDR2: MNHNS and SASEGT. The CDR3: CASSDLGGPTYEQYF. The CDR3, as DNA: TGTGCCAGCAGTGATTTGGGCGGGCCCACCTACGAGCAGTACTTC.

V usage is TRBV30 and J usage is TRBJ2-5, with 15 bases that match TRBD2. The V segment lost 0 bases and the J segment 2 bases; nucleotides outside the gene matches: 4. CDR3 length: 17 residues. CDR1 and CDR2 (germline): GTSNPN, SVGIG (reference sequence). The CDR3 loop is CAWSVGGLAGGQETQYF. CDR3 sequence (DNA): TGTGCCTGGAGTGTTGGAGGACTAGCGGGAGGGCAAGAGACCCAGTACTTC. The full variable domain, with the rest looked up from reference TRBV30 and TRBJ2-5, is SQTIHQWPATLVQPVGSPLSLECTVEGTSNPNLYWYRQAAGRGLQLLFYSVGIGQISSEVPQNLSASRPQDRQFILSSKKLLLSDSGFYLCAWSVGGLAGGQETQYFGPGTRLLVL.

Within the sample, this clone is medium-sized. The same CDR3 arises from other DNA sequences in this sample as well. V and J are TRBV29-1 and TRBJ2-7; the match to TRBD2 covers 13 bases. The V gene's germline CDR1 is SQVTM and CDR2 ANQGSEA. V lost 1 base to trimming and J lost 4 bases; unmatched junction nucleotides: 1. This CDR3 comprises 14 residues. The CDR3 coding sequence is TGCAGCGTTGAAGGGACTAGCGGGAGTTACGAGCAGTACTTC. It yields the protein CSVEGTSGSYEQYF.

This clone came up a few times. The chain uses TRBV6-1 and TRBJ2-1, with 10 bases fitting TRBD2. Trimming at V came to 5 bases and at J to 7 bases, leaving 8 bases not matched to a gene. The CDR3 runs 15 residues. From germline, CDR1 is MNHNS and CDR2 SASEGT. Here the CDR3 reads CASSSSGRNFNEQFF. The DNA of the CDR3 is TGTGCCAGCAGTAGTAGCGGGAGGAATTTTAATGAGCAGTTCTTC.

The V and J genes are TRBV30 and TRBJ1-2, with D perhaps TRBD1 (6 bases). CDR1 is GTSNPN and CDR2 is SVGIG in the germline V gene (reference sequence). This CDR3 has 12 amino acids. Trimming removed 1 base at V and 5 bases at J, with 8 bases between. The CDR3 sequence: CAWSARGYGYTF. CDR3 sequence (DNA): TGTGCCTGGAGTGCGAGGGGGTATGGCTACACCTTC.

The chain uses TRBV25-1 and TRBJ1-2; 8 nucleotides agree with TRBD1. V lost 7 bases, J lost 6 bases, and 7 bases stayed unmatched. Germline values: CDR1 MGHDK, CDR2 SYGVNS. CDR3 size: 13 residues. The CDR3 loop reads CASTGDRYDGYTF. CDR3 nucleotide sequence: TGTGCCAGCACCGGGGACAGGTATGATGGCTACACCTTC.

This clone occurred a few times. The chain couples TRBV2 to TRBJ2-5; 9 positions match TRBD1. J gave up 4 bases and V 6 bases, and 6 bases lay outside the gene matches. From germline, CDR1 is SNHLY and CDR2 FYNNEI. This CDR3 spans 14 amino acids. The CDR3: CASRPGTGRETQYF. The CDR3 DNA reads TGTGCCAGCAGGCCCGGGACAGGGCGAGAGACCCAGTACTTC. Based on the CDR3 plus reference TRBV2 and TRBJ2-5, the full variable domain is EPEVTQTPSHQVTQMGQEVILRCVPISNHLYFYWYRQILGQKVEFLVSFYNNEISEKSEIFDDQFSVERPDGSNFTLKIRSTKLEDSAMYFCASRPGTGRETQYFGPGTRLLVL.

This rearrangement joins TRBV4-1 to TRBJ2-3; 7 bases fit TRBD1. The ends lost 7 bases at V and 3 bases at J; junction bases unmatched: 13. This CDR3 has 16 amino acids. CDR1 is MGHRA, CDR2 YSYEKL, per germline. CDR3 coding DNA: TGCGCCAGCACCCGCTCCTCCGGGACAGCGACAGATACGCAGTATTTT. Protein product: CASTRSSGTATDTQYF.

V and J are TRBV11-2 and TRBJ2-7; 8 positions match TRBD1. The V and J ends lost 3 bases and 4 bases, in that order; junction bases with no gene match: 2. The CDR3 is 13 amino acids. Germline V lookup: CDR1 SGHAT, CDR2 FQNNGV. This chain's CDR3 is CASSLGQVYEQYF. The DNA for the CDR3 is TGTGCCAGCAGCTTGGGACAGGTATACGAGCAGTACTTC.

CDR3 nucleotide sequence: TGTGCCTGGAGCGTGACGGGACAGGGGTTGTACGAGCAGTACTTC. Translating gives CAWSVTGQGLYEQYF. J is TRBJ2-7 and V is TRBV30; 10 bases are shared with TRBD1. This CDR3 has 15 residues. Germline V gene data show CDR1 as GTSNPN and CDR2 as SVGIG (reference sequence). The V segment lost 3 bases and the J segment 4 bases; nucleotides outside the gene matches: 9.

The CDR3 reads CASSNRGGTEAFF. CDR3 bases: TGTGCCAGCAGCAACAGGGGGGGCACTGAAGCTTTCTTT. The chain links TRBV7-9 to TRBJ1-1; 8 bases are shared with TRBD1. V dropped 5 bases and J dropped 4; count of bases not matched to a gene: 3. The germline V gene encodes CDR1 SEHNR and CDR2 FQNEAQ (reference sequence). This CDR3 spans 13 amino acids.

The chain employs TRBV16 and TRBJ1-5, with D tentatively TRBD1 (5 bases). CDR1 and CDR2 (germline): KGHSY, FQNENV. The CDR3 sequence is 15 residues long. V was shortened by 3 bases and J by 1 base, with 10 bases between the two germline ends. The CDR3 reads CASSQQGPSNQPQHF. CDR3 DNA sequence: TGTGCCAGCAGCCAGCAGGGTCCGAGCAATCAGCCCCAGCATTTT.

The chain uses TRBV28 and TRBJ1-2; tentatively, D is TRBD1 (5 bases). The V gene lost 8 bases and the J gene lost 0 bases, with 7 bases spanning the gap. Germline CDR1 is MDHEN and CDR2 is SYDVKM. CDR3 length: 12 residues. This chain's CDR3 is CASGDSNYGYTF. DNA for the CDR3: TGTGCCAGCGGGGACTCTAACTATGGCTACACCTTC.

J is TRBJ2-4 and V is TRBV6-1, with D possibly being TRBD2 (5 bases). Trimming took off 6 bases at V and 7 bases at J, with 13 bases between the two ends. This CDR3 is 13 amino acids long. From germline, CDR1 is MNHNS and CDR2 SASEGT. This CDR3 reads CASSSTGINIQYF. The CDR3 nucleotides read TGTGCCAGCAGCAGCACGGGAATTAACATTCAGTACTTC.